This T cell receptor beta chain was found in a study of blood T cell repertoires in COVID-19. About the study: From T cells, B-cell-depleted T cells, or PBMCs came the material, which was cDNA or gDNA.

In the authors' workflow: Amplification of reference gene primers was used by the study to estimate nucleated cell counts. The assay was immunoSEQ multiplex PCR, and TCRdb's table has in-frame clones only and misses some. V and J calls and clone size follow that table, whereas D and trimming were derived from the DNA. The table includes fewer than 250,000 clones, around 76% detected once. The study recruited people aged 18 to 89 years across under 25 US areas. CDR1 and CDR2 from the germline V gene are MDHEN and SYDVKM. The CDR3 is 14 residues long. Between the trimmed V and J ends, which lost 1 base and 4 bases, there was a span of 7 bases.

The sample consisted of PBMCs or T cells enriched from blood (not recorded which). The chain has TRBV28 and TRBJ2-2; TRBD1 is a possible D gene (5 bases). The TCR comes from a woman aged 45-60 years with acute COVID-19. CDR3 sequence: CASSLLGVTGELFF. CDR3 sequence (DNA): TGTGCCAGCAGTTTATTAGGGGTCACCGGGGAGCTGTTTTTT.